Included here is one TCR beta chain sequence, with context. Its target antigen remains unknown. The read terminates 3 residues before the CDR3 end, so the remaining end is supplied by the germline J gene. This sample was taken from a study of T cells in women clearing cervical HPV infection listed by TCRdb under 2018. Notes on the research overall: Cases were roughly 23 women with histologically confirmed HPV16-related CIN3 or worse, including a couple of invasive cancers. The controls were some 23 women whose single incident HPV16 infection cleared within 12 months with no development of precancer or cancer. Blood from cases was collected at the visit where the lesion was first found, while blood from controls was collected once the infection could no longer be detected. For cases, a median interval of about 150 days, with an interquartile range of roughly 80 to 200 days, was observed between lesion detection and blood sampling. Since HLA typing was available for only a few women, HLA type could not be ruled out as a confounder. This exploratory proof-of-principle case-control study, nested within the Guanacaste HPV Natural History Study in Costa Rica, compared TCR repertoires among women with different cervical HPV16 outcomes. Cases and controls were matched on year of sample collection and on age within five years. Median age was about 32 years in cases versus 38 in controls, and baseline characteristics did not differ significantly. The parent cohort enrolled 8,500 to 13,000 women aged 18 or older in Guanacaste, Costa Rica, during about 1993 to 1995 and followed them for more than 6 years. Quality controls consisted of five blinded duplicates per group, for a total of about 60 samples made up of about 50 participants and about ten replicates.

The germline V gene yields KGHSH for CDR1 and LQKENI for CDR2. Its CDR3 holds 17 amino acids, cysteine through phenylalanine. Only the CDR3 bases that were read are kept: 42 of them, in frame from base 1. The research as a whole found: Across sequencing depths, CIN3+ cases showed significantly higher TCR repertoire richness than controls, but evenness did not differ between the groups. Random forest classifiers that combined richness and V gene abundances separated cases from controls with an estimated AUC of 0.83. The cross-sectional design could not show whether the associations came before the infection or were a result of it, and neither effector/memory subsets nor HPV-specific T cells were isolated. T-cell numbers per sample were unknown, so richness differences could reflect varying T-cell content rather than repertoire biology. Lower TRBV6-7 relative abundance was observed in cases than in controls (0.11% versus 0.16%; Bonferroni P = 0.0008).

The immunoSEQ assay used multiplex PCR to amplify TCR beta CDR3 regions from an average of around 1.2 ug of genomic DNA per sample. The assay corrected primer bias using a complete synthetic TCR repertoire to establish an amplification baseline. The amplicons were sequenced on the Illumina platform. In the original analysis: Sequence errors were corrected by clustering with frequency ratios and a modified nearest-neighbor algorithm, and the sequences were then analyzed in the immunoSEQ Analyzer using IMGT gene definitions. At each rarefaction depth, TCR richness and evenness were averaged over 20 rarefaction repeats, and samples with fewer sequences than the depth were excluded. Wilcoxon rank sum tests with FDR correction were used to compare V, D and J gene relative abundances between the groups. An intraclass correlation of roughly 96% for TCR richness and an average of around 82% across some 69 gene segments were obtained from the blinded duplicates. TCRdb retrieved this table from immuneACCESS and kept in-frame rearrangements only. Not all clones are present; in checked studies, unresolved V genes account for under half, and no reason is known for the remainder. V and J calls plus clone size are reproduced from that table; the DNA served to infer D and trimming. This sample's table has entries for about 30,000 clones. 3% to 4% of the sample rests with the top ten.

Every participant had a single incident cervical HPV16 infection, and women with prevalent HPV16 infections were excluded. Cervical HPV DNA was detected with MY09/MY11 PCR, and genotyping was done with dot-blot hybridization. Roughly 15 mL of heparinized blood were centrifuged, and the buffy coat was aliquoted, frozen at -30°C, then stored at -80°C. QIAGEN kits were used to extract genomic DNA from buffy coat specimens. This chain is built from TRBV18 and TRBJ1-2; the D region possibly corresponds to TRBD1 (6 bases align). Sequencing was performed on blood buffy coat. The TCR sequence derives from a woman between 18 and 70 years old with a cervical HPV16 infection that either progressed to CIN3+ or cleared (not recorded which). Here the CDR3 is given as CASSPPNLQQGYNDYTF. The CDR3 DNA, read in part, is TGTGCCAGCTCACCACCTAATCTCCAACAGGGCTACAATGAC.